These 25 T cell receptor beta chains were sequenced from one sample in a study of beta chain features in type 1 diabetes. Sequenced material consisted of expressed TCRB transcripts (all of the isolated RNA was reverse transcribed). Generated by immunoSEQ multiplex PCR, the TCRdb table keeps only in-frame clones and is missing some. The sample has 140,000 to 150,000 clones; under 60% are singletons. The sequenced material came from Tregs from blood. These receptors were taken from a man aged 18 to 29 in good health.

This clone has only a few counts. This sequence joins TRBV7-2 and TRBJ2-5; 11 bases match TRBD2. CDR3 length equals 16 residues. The V gene end was trimmed by 5 bases and the J gene end by 6 bases; junction bases not matched to a gene: 11. The germline gives CDR1 SGHTA, CDR2 FQGNSA. CDR3 bases: TGTGCCAGCAGCAGACTGACTAGCGGGATAGTAAAGACCCAGTACTTC. This codes for CASSRLTSGIVKTQYF.

This rearrangement joins TRBV7-2 to TRBJ1-5, with TRBD1 matching over 9 bases. CDR3 size: 17 residues. The V and J ends lost 1 base and 5 bases, in that order; junction bases with no gene match: 9. The germline gives CDR1 SGHTA, CDR2 FQGNSA. In nucleotides, the CDR3 is TGTGCCAGCAGCTTAGAGGGTCCAGGACAGGGGTATCAGCCCCAGCATTTT. Its protein is CASSLEGPGQGYQPQHF.

The chain is built from TRBV27 and TRBJ2-7; 15 bases are shared with TRBD2. The V gene end was trimmed by 6 bases and the J gene end by 6 bases; junction bases not matched to a gene: 6. CDR3 length equals 15 residues. Germline CDR1 MNHEY, CDR2 SMNVEV (reference sequence). This CDR3 reads CASSRPGLAGGEQYF. DNA for the CDR3: TGTGCCAGCAGCAGACCGGGACTAGCGGGAGGCGAGCAGTACTTC.

This clone was counted only a few times. This chain joins TRBV7-9 and TRBJ1-1; 10 positions agree with TRBD1. The CDR3 sequence is 12 residues long. V lost 5 bases and J lost 8; bases outside the gene matches: 2. The germline gives CDR1 SEHNR, CDR2 FQNEAQ (reference sequence). The CDR3 DNA follows: TGTGCCAGCAGCCCGACAGGGGGCGAAGCTTTCTTT. Residues: CASSPTGGEAFF.

This clone showed up just a few times. The chain employs TRBV29-1 and TRBJ1-1, with D tentatively TRBD1 (5 bases). The V and J ends lost 3 bases and 5 bases respectively, with 16 bases between them. The CDR3 runs to 14 residues. The germline V gene encodes CDR1 SQVTM and CDR2 ANQGSEA. Written as DNA, the CDR3 is TGCAGCGTTGACGGGAGGGGAGTAAGGACTGAAGCTTTCTTT. Translation: CSVDGRGVRTEAFF.

The chain recombines TRBV2 with TRBJ1-1; D is unresolved. Germline V lookup: CDR1 SNHLY, CDR2 FYNNEI. This CDR3 comprises 14 residues. V lost 6 bases and J lost 2, with 13 bases in between. The CDR3 here is CASRWRDYNTEAFF. The CDR3 coding sequence is TGTGCCAGCAGGTGGAGGGATTATAACACTGAAGCTTTCTTT.

The chain is built from TRBV5-5 and TRBJ2-5, with D maybe TRBD1 (6 bases). The CDR3 length is 14 residues. Looked up from germline, CDR1 is SGHKS and CDR2 is YYEKEE (reference sequence). Trimming removed 2 bases at V and 2 bases at J, with 10 bases between. CDR3 in amino acids: CASSFLGQQETQYF. In nucleotides, the CDR3 is TGTGCCAGCAGCTTTCTCGGACAGCAAGAGACCCAGTACTTC.

Concerning this clone itself: The junction and the germline gene differ at one end; a read error may be behind it. The chain is built from TRBV5-1 and TRBJ1-6; D call uncertain. The CDR3 is 15 amino acids. Germline loops: CDR1 SGHRS, CDR2 YFSETQ. CDR3 DNA: TGCGCCAGCACCTTGGATGGAGGAGCTAGCTCACCCCTCCACTTT. Translation: CASTLDGGASSPLHF.

In this sample, this clone turned up a few times. This rearrangement joins TRBV7-2 to TRBJ1-5; D unresolved. CDR3 length equals 15 residues. CDR1 is SGHTA, CDR2 FQGNSA, per germline. The V end lost 1 base, the J end lost 0 bases, and 7 bases lay between the germline ends. In nucleotides, the CDR3 is TGTGCCAGCAGCTTAGGTCGGTATAGCAATCAGCCCCAGCATTTT. It specifies CASSLGRYSNQPQHF.

The V and J genes are TRBV5-1 and TRBJ2-3, with D tentatively TRBD2 (5 bases). The V end was cut by 4 bases, the J end by 4 bases, with 13 bases between. The CDR3 extends over 14 amino acids. Germline lookup yields CDR1 SGHRS and CDR2 YFSETQ. CDR3 loop: CASSPEASSDTQYF. The CDR3 nucleotides read TGCGCCAGCAGCCCAGAGGCTAGCTCAGATACGCAGTATTTT.

The chain has TRBV11-2 and TRBJ2-4; 8 bases are shared with TRBD2. V lost 5 bases to trimming and J lost 4 bases; unmatched junction nucleotides: 7. This CDR3 comprises 15 residues. The germline V gene encodes CDR1 SGHAT and CDR2 FQNNGV. The CDR3 here is CASSTITSGKNIQYF. In nucleotides, the CDR3 is TGTGCCAGCAGCACTATTACTAGCGGAAAAAACATTCAGTACTTC.

This rearrangement joins TRBV4-3 to TRBJ1-5, with D tentatively TRBD1 (6 bases). V was clipped by 0 bases and J by 4 bases, with 13 bases between them. This CDR3 is 16 amino acids long. CDR1 and CDR2 (germline): LGHNA, YSLEER. CDR3 in amino acids: CASSQDLGQGNQPQHF. The CDR3 DNA sequence: TGCGCCAGCAGCCAAGATTTAGGGCAGGGGAATCAGCCCCAGCATTTT.

The chain has TRBV18 and TRBJ2-7; TRBD2 matches 10 bases. Germline lookup yields CDR1 KGHSH and CDR2 LQKENI. The CDR3 contains 13 residues. After removal of 5 bases from V and 4 bases from J, the junction contained 2 bases not matched to a gene. CDR3 region: CASSGTSEYEQYF. The CDR3 DNA sequence: TGTGCCAGCTCAGGGACTAGCGAGTACGAGCAGTACTTC.

The chain joins TRBV18 to TRBJ2-7; TRBD2 matches at 10 bases. The length of the CDR3 is 14 residues. Trimming at V came to 5 bases and at J to 4 bases, leaving 5 bases not matched to a gene. Per germline, CDR1 KGHSH and CDR2 LQKENI. As DNA, the CDR3 is TGTGCCAGCTCATCTAGCGGGGGACTTTACGAGCAGTACTTC. Amino acids: CASSSSGGLYEQYF.

The chain has TRBV21-1 and TRBJ2-2; no DNA check was done on the table's D call, TRBD2. TRBV21-1 is marked as a pseudogene. This CDR3 region has 13 residues. The CDR3 protein is CASSTRENGELFF. CDR3 coding DNA: TGTGCCAGCAGCACTAGAGAGAACGGGGAGCTGTTTTTT.

This chain uses TRBV5-1 with TRBJ1-2, with D unclear. Trimming stripped 0 bases from V and 6 bases from J, with 9 bases between. The CDR3 length is 13 residues. From germline, CDR1 is SGHRS and CDR2 YFSETQ. The CDR3 here is CASSLVASNGYTF. As DNA, the CDR3 is TGCGCCAGCAGCTTGGTGGCCTCCAATGGCTACACCTTC.

There are a few counts of this clone. This rearrangement joins TRBV5-8 to TRBJ1-3; D gene unclear. The CDR3 contains 15 residues. CDR1 SGHTS and CDR2 YDEGEE come from the germline V gene. Trimming removed 4 bases at V and 3 bases at J, with 14 bases between. Written as DNA, the CDR3 is TGTGCCAGCAGCCGGTCGGTCGAGGTTGGAAACACCATATATTTT. Translation gives CASSRSVEVGNTIYF.

The chain uses TRBV29-1 and TRBJ2-1, with D uncertain. The CDR3 contains 12 residues. Trimming cost V 5 bases and J 3 bases, with 8 bases left between them. CDR1 is SQVTM and CDR2 is ANQGSEA in the germline V gene. CDR3 coding DNA: TGCAGCGTTAGACTGGACTACAATGAGCAGTTCTTC. It specifies CSVRLDYNEQFF.

This chain uses TRBV5-1 with TRBJ2-3; TRBD2 matches at 11 bases. Germline CDR1 is SGHRS and CDR2 is YFSETQ. CDR3 length: 16 residues. The ends lost 4 bases at V and 2 bases at J; junction bases unmatched: 6. Written as DNA, the CDR3 is TGCGCCAGCAGCAAGGGACTAGCGGAGTTCACAGATACGCAGTATTTT. Translated: CASSKGLAEFTDTQYF. The entire variable domain, with the rest obtained from reference TRBV5-1 and TRBJ2-3, is as follows: KAGVTQTPRYLIKTRGQQVTLSCSPISGHRSVSWYQQTPGQGLQFLFEYFSETQRNKGNFPGRFSGRQFSNSRSEMNVSTLELGDSALYLCASSKGLAEFTDTQYFGPGTRLTVL.

V and J are TRBV28 and TRBJ2-1; a weak D match, TRBD2 (5 bases). Trimming cost V 6 bases and J 3 bases, with 12 bases left between them. The CDR3 loop spans 14 amino acids. Germline assignment: CDR1 MDHEN and CDR2 SYDVKM. The CDR3 DNA reads as TGTGCCAGCAGCCCGACTACTTTCTACAATGAGCAGTTCTTC. Translating it yields CASSPTTFYNEQFF. The whole variable domain, remainder taken from reference TRBV28 and TRBJ2-1, is DVKVTQSSRYLVKRTGEKVFLECVQDMDHENMFWYRQDPGLGLRLIYFSYDVKMKEKGDIPEGYSVSREKKERFSLILESASTNQTSMYLCASSPTTFYNEQFFGPGTRLTVL.

A word on this clone: The CDR3 end shows no conserved phenylalanine or tryptophan, and so a read error is likely. This chain links TRBV9 with TRBJ1-2; D may be TRBD1 (5 bases). Germline assignment: CDR1 SGDLS and CDR2 YYNGEE. The CDR3 loop spans 13 amino acids. V shed 4 bases and J shed 5 bases, with 12 bases lying between them. The CDR3 sequence is CASSFLGGYGYTL. The CDR3 bases are TGTGCCAGCAGCTTCCTGGGGGGTTATGGCTACACCCTC.

This chain uses TRBV30 with TRBJ2-7, with 7 bases identical to TRBD1. With V trimmed by 1 base and J by 5 bases, 8 bases remained unmatched. The CDR3 has 14 amino acids. CDR1 GTSNPN and CDR2 SVGIG come from the germline V gene (reference sequence). CDR3 sequence: CAWSGTGWANEQYF. The CDR3 nucleotides read TGTGCCTGGAGTGGGACAGGATGGGCCAACGAGCAGTACTTC.

The chain has TRBV29-1 and TRBJ1-2; D is undetermined. V was shortened by 6 bases and J by 2 bases, with 10 bases between the two germline ends. Germline values: CDR1 SQVTM, CDR2 ANQGSEA. The CDR3 loop spans 12 amino acids. The CDR3 sequence is CSVRQSNYGYTF. For the CDR3, the DNA is TGCAGCGTGAGGCAGAGCAACTATGGCTACACCTTC.

The chain recombines TRBV4-1 with TRBJ1-1; 9 positions match TRBD1. The V segment lost 3 bases and the J segment 6 bases; nucleotides outside the gene matches: 8. The germline gives CDR1 MGHRA, CDR2 YSYEKL. This CDR3 spans 15 amino acids. The CDR3: CASSQHRGRNPEAFF. Written as DNA, the CDR3 is TGCGCCAGCAGCCAGCACAGGGGGCGGAATCCTGAAGCTTTCTTT.

The chain carries TRBV6-5 and TRBJ2-1; the D gene is possibly TRBD2 (5 bases). The CDR3 extends over 13 amino acids. The ends were cut back, 4 bases at V and 5 bases at J, with 9 bases in the middle. Germline CDR1 MNHEY, CDR2 SVGAGI. The CDR3 reads CASSSGYNNEQFF. The CDR3 DNA follows: TGTGCCAGCAGTTCGGGATACAACAATGAGCAGTTCTTC.